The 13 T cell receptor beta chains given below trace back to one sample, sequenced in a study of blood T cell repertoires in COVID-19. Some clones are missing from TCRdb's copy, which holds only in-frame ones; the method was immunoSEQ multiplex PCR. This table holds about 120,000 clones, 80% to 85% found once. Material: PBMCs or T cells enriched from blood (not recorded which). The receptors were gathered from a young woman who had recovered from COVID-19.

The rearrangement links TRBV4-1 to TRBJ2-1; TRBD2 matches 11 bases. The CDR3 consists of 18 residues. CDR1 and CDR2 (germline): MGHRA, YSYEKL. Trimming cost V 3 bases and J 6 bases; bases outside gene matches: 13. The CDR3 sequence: CASSHLLSGRAFFNEQFF. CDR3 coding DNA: TGCGCCAGCAGCCACTTACTTAGCGGGAGGGCCTTTTTCAATGAGCAGTTCTTC.

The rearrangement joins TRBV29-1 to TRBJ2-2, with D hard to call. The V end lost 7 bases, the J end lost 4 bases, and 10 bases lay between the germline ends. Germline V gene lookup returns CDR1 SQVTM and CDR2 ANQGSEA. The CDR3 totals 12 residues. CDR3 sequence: CSGRPSTGELFF. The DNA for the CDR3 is TGCAGCGGAAGACCTAGCACCGGGGAGCTGTTTTTT.

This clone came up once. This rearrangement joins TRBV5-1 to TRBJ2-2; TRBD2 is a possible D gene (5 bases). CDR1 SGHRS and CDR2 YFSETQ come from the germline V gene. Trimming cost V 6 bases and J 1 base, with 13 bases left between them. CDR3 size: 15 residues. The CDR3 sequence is CASTGRELNTGELFF. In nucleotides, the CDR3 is TGCGCCAGCACCGGCCGGGAACTGAACACCGGGGAGCTGTTTTTT.

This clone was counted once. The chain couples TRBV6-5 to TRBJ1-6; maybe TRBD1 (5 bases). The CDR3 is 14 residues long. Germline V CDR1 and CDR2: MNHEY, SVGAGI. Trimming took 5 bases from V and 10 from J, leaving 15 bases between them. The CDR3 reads CASSNEGRGSPLHF. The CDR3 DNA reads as TGTGCCAGCAGTAACGAGGGGCGGGGGTCACCCCTCCACTTT.

CDR3 bases: TGTGCCAGCAGCCAATCCCTCCCGAGCCTCTCAGAGACCCAGTACTTC. Translation gives CASSQSLPSLSETQYF. The J gene is TRBJ2-5, the V gene TRBV3-1 (or the pseudogene TRBV3-2), with D hard to call. Trimming removed 2 bases at V and 4 bases at J, with 17 bases between. The germline gives CDR1 LGHDT, CDR2 YNNKEL (reference sequence). This CDR3 has 16 amino acids.

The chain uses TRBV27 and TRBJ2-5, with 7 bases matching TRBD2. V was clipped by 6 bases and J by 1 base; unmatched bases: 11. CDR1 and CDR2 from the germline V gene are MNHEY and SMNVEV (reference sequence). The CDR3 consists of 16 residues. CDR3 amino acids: CASSQLAWEPQETQYF. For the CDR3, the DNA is TGTGCCAGCAGCCAACTAGCGTGGGAACCCCAAGAGACCCAGTACTTC.

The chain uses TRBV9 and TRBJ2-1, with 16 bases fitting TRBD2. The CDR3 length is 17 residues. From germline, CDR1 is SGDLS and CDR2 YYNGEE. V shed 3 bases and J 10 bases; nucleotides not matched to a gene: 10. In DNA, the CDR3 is TGTGCCAGCAGCGGAAGCCGGGGACTAGCGGGAGGGGAAGAGCAGTTCTTC. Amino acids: CASSGSRGLAGGEEQFF.

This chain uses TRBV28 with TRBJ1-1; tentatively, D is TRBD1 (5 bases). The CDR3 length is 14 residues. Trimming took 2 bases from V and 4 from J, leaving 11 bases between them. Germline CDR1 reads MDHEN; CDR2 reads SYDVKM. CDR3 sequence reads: CASSLAGRGTEAFF. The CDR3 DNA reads TGTGCCAGCAGTTTAGCGGGGCGCGGCACTGAAGCTTTCTTT.

The CDR3 coding sequence is TGTGCCAGCAGCTTACTCGGGAACGTCCCCGGGGAGCTGTTTTTT. Amino acid sequence: CASSLLGNVPGELFF. This sequence joins TRBV7-2 and TRBJ2-2; D might be TRBD2 (5 bases). The CDR3 contains 15 residues. Trimming stripped 2 bases from V and 6 bases from J, with 13 bases between. Germline CDR1 SGHTA, CDR2 FQGNSA.

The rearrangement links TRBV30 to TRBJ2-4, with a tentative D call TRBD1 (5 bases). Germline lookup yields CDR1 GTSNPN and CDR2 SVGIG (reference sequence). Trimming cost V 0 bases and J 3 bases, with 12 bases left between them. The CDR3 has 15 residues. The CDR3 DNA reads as TGTGCCTGGAGTGTCCCAGGGTACGACAAAAACATTCAGTACTTC. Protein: CAWSVPGYDKNIQYF.

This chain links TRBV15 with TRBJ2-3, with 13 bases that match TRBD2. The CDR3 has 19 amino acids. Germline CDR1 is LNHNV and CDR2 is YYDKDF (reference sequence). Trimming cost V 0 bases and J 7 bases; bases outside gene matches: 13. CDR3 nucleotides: TGTGCCACCAGCAGAGATCAACCCTCCGGGACTAGCGGGACCTATACGCAGTATTTT. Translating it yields CATSRDQPSGTSGTYTQYF. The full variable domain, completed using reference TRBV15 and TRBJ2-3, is DAMVIQNPRYQVTQFGKPVTLSCSQTLNHNVMYWYQQKSSQAPKLLFHYYDKDFNNEADTPDNFQSRRPNTSFCFLDIRSPGLGDTAMYLCATSRDQPSGTSGTYTQYFGPGTRLTVL.

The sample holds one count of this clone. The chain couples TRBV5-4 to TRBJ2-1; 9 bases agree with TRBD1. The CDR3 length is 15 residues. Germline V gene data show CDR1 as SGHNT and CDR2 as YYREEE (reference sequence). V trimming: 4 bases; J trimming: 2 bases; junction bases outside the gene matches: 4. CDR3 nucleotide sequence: TGTGCCAGCAGCGGGACAGGGTGGCCCTACAATGAGCAGTTCTTC. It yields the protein CASSGTGWPYNEQFF. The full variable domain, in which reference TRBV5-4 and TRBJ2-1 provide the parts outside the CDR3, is ETGVTQSPTHLIKTRGQQVTLRCSSQSGHNTVSWYQQALGQGPQFIFQYYREEENGRGNFPPRFSGLQFPNYSSELNVNALELDDSALYLCASSGTGWPYNEQFFGPGTRLTVL.

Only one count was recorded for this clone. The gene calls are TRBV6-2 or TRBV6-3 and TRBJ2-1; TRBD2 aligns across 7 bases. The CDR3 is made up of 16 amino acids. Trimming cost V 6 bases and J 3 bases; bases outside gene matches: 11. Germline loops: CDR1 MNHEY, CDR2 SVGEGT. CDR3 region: CASSQVPSGGYNEQFF. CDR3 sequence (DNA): TGTGCCAGCAGCCAAGTTCCTAGCGGAGGCTACAATGAGCAGTTCTTC.